One TCR beta chain is described in this entry. Antigen unknown. Treatment defined: about 20 received Ad26.COV2.S at low or high dose, single or two shots; roughly 5 received placebo; per-sample allocation not given. Specimens were obtained on day 63 following the first vaccine or placebo injection. Between the trimmed V and J ends, which lost 0 bases and 10 bases, there was a span of 14 bases. The germline gives CDR1 SGDLS, CDR2 YYNGEE. There are 14 residues in the CDR3. The data were obtained in a study of Ad26.COV2.S vaccination and SARS-CoV-2 variants. Method: immunoSEQ multiplex PCR; TCRdb's copy keeps in-frame clones and lacks some. The table records around 370,000 clones, approximately 81% of them present only once. Regarding the study as a whole: Non-spike TCR breadth did not differ much between vaccine and placebo recipients.

Sequencing was performed on peripheral blood, taken in a trial of Ad26.COV2.S vaccine versus placebo. This clonotype was obtained from a person between 18 and 65 years old who received the Ad26.COV2.S COVID-19 vaccine or a placebo. This sequence joins TRBV9 and TRBJ2-1; possible D gene TRBD1, 6 bases. The CDR3 sequence: CASSVEGTPNEQFF. CDR3 bases: TGTGCCAGCAGCGTAGAGGGGACACCCAACGAGCAGTTCTTC.